The T cell receptor (beta chain) described here comes from a study of shared clonotypes between healthy human individuals (dated by TCRdb to about 2020). About the full investigation: The cohort included three men and a couple of women between 18 and 49 years of age. Per donor, three plates each were used for CD4 naive and CD4 memory, two for CD8 naive, and one for CD8 memory. Blood TCR repertoires of four to six healthy adults were deeply sequenced to estimate repertoire size and the extent of clonotype sharing between individuals. Libraries were prepared and TCR repertoires were sequenced by different laboratories using diverse techniques, in order to increase sequencing depth and limit assay-specific biases. Per donor, leukapheresis produced somewhere between about 0.9 and 10 billion PBMCs. Beyond this particular receptor, the publication reports: Naive subsets generally had larger estimated clonotype richness than memory subsets. Because the study included only a small number of donors, the genetic and exposure-history diversity represented was limited. Higher generation probabilities were observed for clonotypes shared by all four sorted-subset donors than for non-shared clonotypes. Approximately 4.8% of naive CD4, 3.5% of naive CD8, roughly 2.4% of memory CD4, and 0.4% of memory CD8 clonotypes were shared across a few donors. Pairwise subsampling indicated that sequencing depth was expected to affect the degree of clonotype sharing among donors. Incomplete sequencing was indicated by rarefaction of sorted-subset datasets, despite the large sequencing depth. Sampling was restricted to blood, and TCR repertoires in tissues likely differ from the TCR repertoires found in blood.

Using the deep immunoSEQ assay, multiplex PCR amplified TCR CDR3 regions from genomic DNA. Extracted genomic DNA from each cell subset was distributed evenly across all wells of several immunoSEQ 96-well plates, and each plate was treated as a replicate. For sorted subsets, around 0.2 ug genomic DNA, equal to tens of thousands of T cell genomes, was loaded into each replicate PCR. Purified libraries were quantified with a Qubit 3.0 fluorometer, sized on a Bioanalyzer 2100, and re-quantified with the KAPA Library Quantification kit. Each immunoSEQ 96-well plate was sequenced on its own single-read 150-cycle Illumina NextSeq 550 flow cell. Processing in the source paper ran as follows. Because the immunoSEQ output included only junctional sequences and no quality scores, the filtering could not be the same as the filtering used for full-length reads. Sequences were annotated with PyIR, a Python wrapper for IgBLAST v1.9, using IMGT germline references to assign V/J genes and CDR3. Reads with weak V/J assignments (E-value above 1e-6), missing CDR3, stop codons, out-of-frame junctions, or ambiguous translated residues were removed. A V3J clonotype was defined by an identical inferred V gene, J gene, and CDR3 amino acid sequence. Percentage overlap between repertoires was computed as shared unique clonotypes divided by the size of the smaller repertoire. RTK rarefaction, the Chao1 estimator, and Recon v2.1 estimates of unobserved clonotypes were used to assess repertoire richness. For all TCRbeta clonotypes obtained by the gDNA method from several donors, generation probabilities were computed with OLGA. Entries here come from immuneACCESS through TCRdb and include only in-frame sequences with V and J called. Some clones fail to appear in such tables; in the studies checked, an unresolved V gene covers under half of the shortfall, and the cause of the remainder is unknown. V, J and clone size reflect that table, while D and trimming were determined from the DNA. The sample yields around 650,000 clones; 90% to 97% were counted once. The top ten constitute around 0.1% of the sample.

CD8 naive samples were CD45RO-negative cells positively selected for CCR7, giving a CD45RA+CCR7+ population that excluded TemRA cells. The donors were healthy, HIV-negative adults with no recently reported acute infections or vaccinations. Every donor was a Caucasian adult living in Nashville, Tennessee, USA. After blood collection by leukapheresis, PBMCs were isolated using Ficoll-Histopaque density gradient centrifugation and then cryopreserved in the vapor phase of liquid nitrogen. Analytical flow cytometry was used to check the purity and quantity of every magnetically sorted T cell population. Genomic DNA was isolated from each sorted fraction and quantified by UV absorbance on a Nanodrop 2000c. A remark on this clone: Its antigen is currently not known. Base qualities are missing; no much larger clone stands one base away.

The sequencing sample was made of naive CD8+ T cells sorted from blood. Taken with the paper, the label for cell subset or site translates to: CD45RA+CCR7+. The clonotype originates from a woman under 40 in good health.

The DNA sequence is given as TGCGCCAGCAGACCGGGACTAGTAACTAGCACAGATACGCAGTATTTT. It codes for CASRPGLVTSTDTQYF. The rearrangement joined TRBV4-1 to TRBJ2-3, with 8 bases in between that match TRBD2. From the cysteine up to the phenylalanine, the CDR3 has a length of 16 residues. CDR3 DNA only is kept here, 48 bases in frame from base 1. V lost 6 bases and J lost 0 bases, and the count of bases not matched to a germline gene is 8. Via the germline V gene, CDR1 is MGHRA and CDR2 YSYEKL.